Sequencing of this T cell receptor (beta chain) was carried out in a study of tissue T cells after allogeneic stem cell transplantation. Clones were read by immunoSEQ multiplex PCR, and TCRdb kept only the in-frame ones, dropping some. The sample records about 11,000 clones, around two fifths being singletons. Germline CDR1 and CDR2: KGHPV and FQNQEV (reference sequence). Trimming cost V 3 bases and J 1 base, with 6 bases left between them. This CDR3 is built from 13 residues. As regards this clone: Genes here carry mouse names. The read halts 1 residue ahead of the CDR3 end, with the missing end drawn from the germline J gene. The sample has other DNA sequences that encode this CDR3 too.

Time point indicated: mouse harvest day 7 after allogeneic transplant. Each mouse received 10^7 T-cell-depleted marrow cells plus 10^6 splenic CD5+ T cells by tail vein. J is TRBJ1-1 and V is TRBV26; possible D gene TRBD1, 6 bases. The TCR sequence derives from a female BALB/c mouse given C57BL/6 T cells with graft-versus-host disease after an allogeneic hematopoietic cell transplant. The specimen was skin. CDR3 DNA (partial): TGTGCCAGCAGTCTCAGGGGGAACACAGAAGTCTTC. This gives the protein CASSLRGNTEVF. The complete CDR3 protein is CASSLRGNTEVFF.